The entry that follows covers one T cell receptor (beta chain) sequence. Samples underwent the assay at deep level. Unsorted PBMC replicate PCRs used around 310 ng DNA, 30,000 to 35,000 T cell genomes. Assay: immunoSEQ multiplex PCR; the TCRdb copy retains only in-frame clones and omits some. The sample has about 470,000 clones, 70% to 80% seen once; the top ten hold roughly 13%. Each of the donors was a healthy adult who was HIV-negative and had not had a recent acute infection or vaccination. CDR1 is MDHEN, CDR2 SYDVKM, per germline. V was pared by 7 bases and J by 3 bases, with 12 bases of the junction left unmatched. The CDR3 runs 16 residues. These data originate in a study of shared clonotypes between healthy human individuals.

Sequencing was carried out using PBMCs. This TCR derives from a woman between 40 and 55 years old in good health. Some clones in this sample may be carry-over from other donors' samples. The chain uses TRBV28 and TRBJ1-1; 9 nucleotides match TRBD1. CDR3 amino acids: CASTSITGGWDTEAFF. In nucleotides, the CDR3 is TGTGCCAGCACCTCGATCACAGGGGGCTGGGACACTGAAGCTTTCTTT. The full variable domain, its missing parts supplied by reference TRBV28 and TRBJ1-1, is DVKVTQSSRYLVKRTGEKVFLECVQDMDHENMFWYRQDPGLGLRLIYFSYDVKMKEKGDIPEGYSVSREKKERFSLILESASTNQTSMYLCASTSITGGWDTEAFFGQGTRLTVV.